The 14 T cell receptor beta chains below were found in one sample sequenced in a study of OX40 agonist ivuxolimab in advanced cancers. Profiled with immunoSEQ multiplex PCR; TCRdb holds only in-frame clones, not every one. The profile shows some 76,000 clones, over 85% of them singletons. The sequences come from CD4+ or CD8+ T cells sorted from blood, collected in a trial of the OX40 agonist ivuxolimab. The receptors stem from an adult with an advanced solid tumor such as melanoma, head and neck, liver or kidney cancer.

The chain uses TRBV11-2 and TRBJ1-2, with 7 positions matching TRBD1. The CDR3 extends over 16 amino acids. Germline CDR1 SGHAT, CDR2 FQNNGV. V lost 0 bases and J lost 5; bases outside the gene matches: 9. CDR3 protein: CASSLDPVGQQYGYTF. The CDR3 bases are TGTGCCAGCAGCTTAGATCCGGTGGGACAGCAATATGGCTACACCTTC.

The chain couples TRBV5-6 to TRBJ2-3; D is ambiguous. Germline-derived CDR1 and CDR2 are SGHDT and YYEEEE. CDR3 length: 16 residues. V lost 4 bases to trimming and J lost 0 bases, with 15 bases between them. The CDR3 region has the DNA TGTGCCAGCAGCCCCTTGCGGCTGCCTAGCACAGATACGCAGTATTTT. Protein: CASSPLRLPSTDTQYF.

Only a few counts were recorded for this clone. V usage is TRBV29-1 and J usage is TRBJ1-1; no clear D gene. Germline-derived CDR1 and CDR2 are SQVTM and ANQGSEA. CDR3 length equals 12 residues. Trimming shortened V by 3 bases and J by 4 bases, and 9 bases separated the two germline ends. CDR3 region: CSVDSGPTEAFF. CDR3 in DNA: TGCAGCGTTGATAGCGGACCCACTGAAGCTTTCTTT. Complete variable domain (other parts from reference TRBV29-1 and TRBJ1-1): SAVISQKPSRDICQRGTSLTIQCQVDSQVTMMFWYRQQPGQSLTLIATANQGSEATYESGFVIDKFPISRPNLTFSTLTVSNMSPEDSSIYLCSVDSGPTEAFFGQGTRLTVV.

The chain carries TRBV19 and TRBJ2-7; perhaps TRBD1 as D (6 bases). Trimming took off 6 bases at V and 0 bases at J, with 9 bases between the two ends. This CDR3 has 13 residues. Germline CDR1 and CDR2: LNHDA and SQIVND (reference sequence). CDR3 amino acids: CASSGTHSYEQYF. CDR3 coding DNA: TGTGCCAGTAGCGGGACACACTCCTACGAGCAGTACTTC.

The genes are TRBV19 and TRBJ2-7; TRBD2 matches at 8 bases. Germline CDR1 and CDR2: LNHDA and SQIVND (reference sequence). The trim removed 5 bases at V and 4 bases at J, leaving 7 bases unmatched. This CDR3 comprises 14 residues. The CDR3 nucleotides are TGTGCCAGTAGTTCTACTAGCGGAGGTTACGAGCAGTACTTC. Translating gives CASSSTSGGYEQYF.

This chain uses TRBV4-1 with TRBJ2-7; 9 bases are shared with TRBD2. Germline V CDR1 and CDR2: MGHRA, YSYEKL. CDR3 length equals 15 residues. With 2 bases clipped from V and 2 bases from J, the junction kept 4 bases outside the gene matches. CDR3 protein: CASSQKAGGAYEQYF. As DNA, the CDR3 is TGCGCCAGCAGCCAAAAAGCGGGAGGTGCCTACGAGCAGTACTTC.

The chain couples TRBV7-6 to TRBJ2-7; TRBD1 matches at 9 bases. Germline loops: CDR1 SGHVS, CDR2 FNYEAQ. The CDR3 runs to 14 residues. The V segment lost 5 bases and the J segment 4 bases; nucleotides outside the gene matches: 6. The CDR3 here is CASSPGTGPYEQYF. DNA for the CDR3: TGTGCCAGCAGCCCCGGGACAGGGCCTTACGAGCAGTACTTC.

The rearrangement links TRBV4-1 to TRBJ2-1; D remains unclear. Trimming pared 1 base from V and 2 bases from J, leaving 9 bases between. Germline assignment: CDR1 MGHRA and CDR2 YSYEKL. This CDR3 region has 15 residues. CDR3 DNA sequence: TGCGCCAGCAGCCAAGTGCTTAGGACCTACAATGAGCAGTTCTTC. Its protein is CASSQVLRTYNEQFF.

This chain joins TRBV15 and TRBJ2-1, with D possibly called TRBD1 or TRBD2 (5 bases each). Germline values: CDR1 LNHNV, CDR2 YYDKDF (reference sequence). This CDR3 has 16 residues. Trimming removed 3 bases at V and 3 bases at J, with 15 bases between. The CDR3 DNA sequence: TGTGCCACCAGCAGGGGACGGCAAGATCACTACAATGAGCAGTTCTTC. Its translation is CATSRGRQDHYNEQFF. The full variable domain, its missing parts supplied by reference TRBV15 and TRBJ2-1, is DAMVIQNPRYQVTQFGKPVTLSCSQTLNHNVMYWYQQKSSQAPKLLFHYYDKDFNNEADTPDNFQSRRPNTSFCFLDIRSPGLGDTAMYLCATSRGRQDHYNEQFFGPGTRLTVL.

This clone is a singleton in its sample. The gene calls are TRBV27 and TRBJ2-6; 10 bases agree with TRBD2. The CDR3 spans 23 residues. CDR1 is MNHEY, CDR2 SMNVEV, per germline (reference sequence). Trimming cost V 3 bases and J 0 bases; bases outside gene matches: 20. CDR3: CASSLRRGLAGDNILSGANVLTF. In DNA form, the CDR3 reads TGTGCCAGCAGTTTGAGGAGGGGGCTAGCGGGAGATAATATACTCTCTGGGGCCAACGTCCTGACTTTC.

The chain links TRBV5-6 to TRBJ1-4, with D hard to call. Germline lookup yields CDR1 SGHDT and CDR2 YYEEEE. Trimming cost V 4 bases and J 5 bases, with 15 bases left between them. There are 15 residues in the CDR3. CDR3 residues: CASSRNHAGNEKLFF. The CDR3 nucleotides are TGTGCCAGCAGCAGAAATCATGCGGGAAATGAAAAACTGTTTTTT.

The chain combines TRBV4-1 with TRBJ2-7; tentatively, D is TRBD2 (5 bases). CDR3 length equals 14 residues. V was clipped by 0 bases and J by 5 bases, with 11 bases between them. Germline loops: CDR1 MGHRA, CDR2 YSYEKL. The CDR3 DNA sequence: TGCGCCAGCAGCCAAGATTCGGAGGACCACGAGCAGTACTTC. Amino acids: CASSQDSEDHEQYF.

CDR3 sequence reads: CASSVVGTLDRDDNSNQPQHF. The CDR3 DNA is TGTGCCAGCAGCGTAGTTGGGACTTTGGACAGGGACGACAATAGCAATCAGCCCCAGCATTTT. This chain connects TRBV9 to TRBJ1-5; 8 nucleotides agree with TRBD1. V trimming: 0 bases; J trimming: 0 bases; junction bases outside the gene matches: 17. The germline V gene encodes CDR1 SGDLS and CDR2 YYNGEE. CDR3 size: 21 residues. Full variable domain (rest looked up from reference TRBV9 and TRBJ1-5): DSGVTQTPKHLITATGQRVTLRCSPRSGDLSVYWYQQSLDQGLQFLIQYYNGEERAKGNILERFSAQQFPDLHSELNLSSLELGDSALYFCASSVVGTLDRDDNSNQPQHFGDGTRLSIL.

This clone is a singleton in its sample. The V and J genes are TRBV2 and TRBJ2-7, with TRBD1 identical over 11 bases. Trimming cost V 0 bases and J 5 bases; bases outside gene matches: 6. Looked up from germline, CDR1 is SNHLY and CDR2 is FYNNEI. The CDR3 is 16 amino acids. The CDR3 coding sequence is TGTGCCAGCAGTGAAGCGCTTTGGACAGGGGGCAACGAGCAGTACTTC. Translation: CASSEALWTGGNEQYF.